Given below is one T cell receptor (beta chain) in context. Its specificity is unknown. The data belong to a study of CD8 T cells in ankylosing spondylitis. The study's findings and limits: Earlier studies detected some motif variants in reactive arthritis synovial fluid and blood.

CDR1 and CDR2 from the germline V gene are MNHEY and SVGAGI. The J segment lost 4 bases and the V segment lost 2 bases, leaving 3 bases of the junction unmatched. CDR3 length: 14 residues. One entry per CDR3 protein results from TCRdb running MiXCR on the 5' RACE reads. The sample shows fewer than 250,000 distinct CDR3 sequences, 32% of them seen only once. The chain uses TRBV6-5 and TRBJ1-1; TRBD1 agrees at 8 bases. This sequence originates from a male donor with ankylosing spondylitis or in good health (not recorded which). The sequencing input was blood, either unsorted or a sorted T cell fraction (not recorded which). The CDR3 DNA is TGTGCCAGCAGTTACGCAGGGGGCATCACTGAAGCTTTCTTT. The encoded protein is CASSYAGGITEAFF.